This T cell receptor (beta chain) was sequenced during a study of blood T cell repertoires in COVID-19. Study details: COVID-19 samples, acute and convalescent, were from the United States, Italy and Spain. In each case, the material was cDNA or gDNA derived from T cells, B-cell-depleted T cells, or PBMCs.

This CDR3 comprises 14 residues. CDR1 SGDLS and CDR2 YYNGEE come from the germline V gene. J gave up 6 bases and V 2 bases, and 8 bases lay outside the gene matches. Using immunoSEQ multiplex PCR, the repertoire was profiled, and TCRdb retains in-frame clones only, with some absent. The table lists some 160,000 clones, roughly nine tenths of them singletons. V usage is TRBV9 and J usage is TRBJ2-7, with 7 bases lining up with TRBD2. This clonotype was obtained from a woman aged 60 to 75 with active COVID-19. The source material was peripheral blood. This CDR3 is CASSVGASGGEQYF. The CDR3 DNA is TGTGCCAGCAGCGTTGGGGCTAGCGGTGGCGAGCAGTACTTC.